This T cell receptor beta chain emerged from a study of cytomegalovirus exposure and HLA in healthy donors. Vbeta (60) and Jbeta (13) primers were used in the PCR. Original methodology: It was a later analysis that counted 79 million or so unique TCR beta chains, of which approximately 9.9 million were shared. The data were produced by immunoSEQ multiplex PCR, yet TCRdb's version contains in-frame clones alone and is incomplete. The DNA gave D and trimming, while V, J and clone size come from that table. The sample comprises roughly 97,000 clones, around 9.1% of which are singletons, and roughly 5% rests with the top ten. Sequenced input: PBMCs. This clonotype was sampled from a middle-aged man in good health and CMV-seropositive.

The CDR3 region is CASSQESGAGANVLTF. Written as DNA, the CDR3 is TGTGCCAGCAGCCAAGAATCGGGTGCTGGGGCCAACGTCCTGACTTTC. The chain couples TRBV4-2 to TRBJ2-6; D is ambiguous. The CDR3 consists of 16 residues. The V end lost 0 bases, the J end lost 2 bases, and 8 bases lay between the germline ends. Germline CDR1 reads LGHNA; CDR2 reads YNFKEQ.